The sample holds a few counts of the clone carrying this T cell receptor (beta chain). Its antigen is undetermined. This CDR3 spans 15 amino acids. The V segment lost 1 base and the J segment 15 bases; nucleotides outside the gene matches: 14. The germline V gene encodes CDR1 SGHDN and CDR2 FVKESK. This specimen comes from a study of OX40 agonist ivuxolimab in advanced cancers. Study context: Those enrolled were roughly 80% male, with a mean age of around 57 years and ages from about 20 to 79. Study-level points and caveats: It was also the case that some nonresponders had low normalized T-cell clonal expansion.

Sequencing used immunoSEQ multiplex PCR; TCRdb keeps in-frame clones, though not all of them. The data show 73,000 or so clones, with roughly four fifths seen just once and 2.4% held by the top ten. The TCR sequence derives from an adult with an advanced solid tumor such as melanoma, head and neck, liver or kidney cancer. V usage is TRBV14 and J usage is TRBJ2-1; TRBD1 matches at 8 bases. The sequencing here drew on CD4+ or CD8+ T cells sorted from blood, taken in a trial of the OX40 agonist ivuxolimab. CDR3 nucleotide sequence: TGTGCCAGCAGCCAAGGGACAGGGCGACTCGGTGTTCTGTTCTTC. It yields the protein CASSQGTGRLGVLFF.